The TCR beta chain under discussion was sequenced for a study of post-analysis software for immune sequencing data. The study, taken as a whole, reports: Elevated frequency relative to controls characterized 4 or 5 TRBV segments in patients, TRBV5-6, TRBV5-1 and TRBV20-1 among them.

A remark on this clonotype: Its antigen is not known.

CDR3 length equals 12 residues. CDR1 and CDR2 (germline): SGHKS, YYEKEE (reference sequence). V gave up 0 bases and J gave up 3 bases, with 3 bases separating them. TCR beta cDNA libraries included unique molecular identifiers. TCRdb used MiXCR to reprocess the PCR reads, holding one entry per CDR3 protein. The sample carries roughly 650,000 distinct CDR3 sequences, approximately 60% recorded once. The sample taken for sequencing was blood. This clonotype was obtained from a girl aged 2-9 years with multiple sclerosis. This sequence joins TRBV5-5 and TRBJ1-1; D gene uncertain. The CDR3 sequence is CASSLGHTEAFF. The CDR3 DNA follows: TGTGCCAGCAGCTTGGGTCACACTGAAGCTTTCTTT.